This T cell receptor (beta chain) appears in the sequencing data of a study of cytotoxic CD8 clonotypes in ibrutinib-treated CLL (dated by TCRdb to the early 2020s). Study-level background: The cohort had over ten relapsed/refractory and under 16 treatment-naive patients; 17 to 18 were IGHV unmutated. Response samples were obtained after a median of approximately twelve months of treatment, with a range of roughly 6 to 40 months. Cryopreserved peripheral blood mononuclear cells were collected at three points: before therapy, at response, and at either sustained remission or disease progression. Samples averaged roughly 280,000 productive templates and more than 85,000 productive rearrangements. Longitudinal samples were obtainable from about 30% of the roughly 90 participants in the trial. Every remission and progressive disease sample was obtained while ibrutinib was still being received by the patients. Responses were partial in roughly 25 patients and complete in 2; after median around 72 months follow-up, about 14 stayed in remission and about twelve progressed. What the work shows at the level of the full study, not this receptor alone: At ibrutinib response clonality went up, during sustained remission it held steady, and at progression it dropped back toward baseline. Lymph node repertoires were not examined, and the timing of sampling was not matched between patients in sustained remission and those whose disease progressed. At baseline, clonality was higher than in age-matched healthy donors and showed a strong correlation with circulating CD8+ T-cell counts. Public clonotypes were rare and either shrank or stayed stable during treatment, and the rise in clonality at ibrutinib response reflected expansion of private clonotypes.

A MiSeq instrument was used for deep resolution sequencing, which targeted depths ranging from 1 in 1 million up to 1 in 200,000 T cells, with coverage averaging 10x for each clonotype. The immunoSEQ hsTCRB Kit was used to generate the TCR beta libraries. The paper's data handling went like this. ImmunoSEQ Data Assistant and ImmunoSEQ Analyzer were used for data analysis, and V, D and J genes were assigned according to IMGT definitions. Clonality, with values ranging from 0 to 1, was calculated as one minus the normalized Shannon entropy of productive rearrangement frequencies. Public clonotype analysis was restricted to overrepresented clonotypes comprising at least 0.05% of each patient's repertoire. Some 13 age-matched healthy donor repertoires from immuneACCESS served as clonality controls. TCRdb took this table from immuneACCESS and kept in-frame rearrangements with V and J called. Such tables lack part of the clones; where checked against another copy, unresolved V genes explain under half of the gap, and the rest is unexplained. The V and J calls and clone size were taken over from that table, and D and trimming were inferred from the DNA. A total of 40,000 or so clones appear in this sample, approximately 65% of them only once. The ten largest account for 20% to 25% of the sample.

The time point label, as the study defines it: around 2 years on ibrutinib. For TCR beta library preparation, roughly 2.2 micrograms of genomic DNA was extracted from cryopreserved PBMCs. Longitudinal blood samples from CLL patients on ibrutinib monotherapy were analyzed using high-throughput TCR beta sequencing. The patients took part in an open-label, single-center phase 2 trial of ibrutinib monotherapy. Remarks on this clone: This clone's antigen is unknown. The record has no base qualities; no much larger clone is one base away.

V is cut back by 0 bases and J by 7 bases, with 6 bases in the junction unmatched. Per the germline V gene, LGHNA is the CDR1 and YNFKEQ is the CDR2. Including cysteine and phenylalanine, the CDR3 has 17 amino acids. The retained sequence is limited to the CDR3, 51 bases, with the frame set at the first base. The chain is encoded by TRBV4-2 joined to TRBJ2-2, and TRBD2 aligns with 12 junction nucleotides. This specimen was PBMCs, taken after 24 months of ibrutinib treatment. The source is a human donor with chronic lymphocytic leukemia. The sequenced DNA is TGTGCCAGCAGCCAAGAGAGGACTAGCGGGGAGGTCGGGGAGCTGTTTTTT. Its amino acids are CASSQERTSGEVGELFF.